The entry below gives a single T cell receptor beta chain sequence along with its context. What it recognizes is unknown. They ran version v3.0 of the immunoSEQ assay at survey level. Measured with immunoSEQ multiplex PCR; TCRdb has only the in-frame clones, and not every one. The profile shows 15,000 or so clones, 88% of them singletons. Unmatched junction bases numbered 9, after V lost 0 bases and J lost 6 bases. Germline lookup yields CDR1 GTSNPN and CDR2 SVGIG (reference sequence). This CDR3 is 15 amino acids long. These data originate in a study of long-term antiretroviral therapy in people with HIV. Study observations and caveats: Once patients were on ART, diversity went higher but still fell short of transplant donor controls. Repertoires looked antigen-experienced, with only a slight naive shift after ART.

Cryopreserved PBMC samples of about 0.9-10 million cells were used for DNA extraction. This sequence was found in a woman in her 40s with HIV. The chain recombines TRBV30 with TRBJ2-3; 7 bases agree with TRBD2. The sequences come from unsorted PBMCs, collected 2.1 years after starting antiretroviral therapy. The DNA of the CDR3 is TGTGCCTGGAGTGTACGGGGGGTTATTTGGGATACGCAGTATTTT. It yields the protein CAWSVRGVIWDTQYF.